This TCR beta chain was sequenced in a study of shared clonotypes between healthy human individuals. Study context: Each donor's CD8 memory used one plate, CD8 naive two, each CD4 subset three.

The deep-level immunoSEQ assay was used. How the authors handled the data: ImmunoSEQ only sent back junction sequences with no quality scores, so filtering was done differently. Some clones are missing from TCRdb's copy, which holds only in-frame ones; the method was immunoSEQ multiplex PCR. From that table come the V and J calls and clone size; the DNA was used to work out D and trimming. This sample has fewer than 850,000 clones, with roughly 96% found just once. Naivety among CD8 cells was defined by CD45RO negativity and positive CCR7 selection, thereby excluding terminally differentiated effector memory CD45RA+ cells. Nashville, Tennessee was home to all donors, who were Caucasian adults. The receptor was derived from a man aged 30 to 39 in good health. Sequenced input: naive CD8+ T cells sorted from blood.

CDR3 amino acids: CAGLRGGWSYEQYF. CDR3 DNA sequence: TGTGCCGGGTTGCGAGGGGGGTGGTCCTACGAGCAGTACTTC. This chain links TRBV9 with TRBJ2-7; TRBD1 or TRBD2 may be the D gene (6 bases each). Germline CDR1 SGDLS, CDR2 YYNGEE. The V end lost 10 bases, the J end lost 1 base, and 18 bases lay between the germline ends. The CDR3 is 14 residues long.